These 32 T cell receptor beta chains were all obtained from the same sample, sequenced in a study of cytomegalovirus exposure and HLA in healthy donors. 13 Jbeta primers and 60 Vbeta primers were used for the PCR. Some clones are missing from TCRdb's copy, which holds only in-frame ones; the method was immunoSEQ multiplex PCR. The repertoire holds approximately 88,000 clones, under 85% seen once, with 1.4% in the top ten. The sample taken for sequencing was PBMCs. These receptors came from a male donor in good health and CMV-seronegative.

The V and J genes are TRBV6-5 and TRBJ1-3; 8 bases map to TRBD1. The CDR3 is made up of 14 amino acids. After removal of 2 bases from V and 9 bases from J, the junction contained 6 bases not matched to a gene. In germline, CDR1 is MNHEY, CDR2 SVGAGI. CDR3 loop: CASSYGQGAGTIYF. CDR3 bases: TGTGCCAGCAGTTACGGCCAGGGGGCAGGCACCATATATTTT.

In DNA form, the CDR3 reads TGTGCCAGCACCTTTGGGACTGAGAACTACAATGAGCAGTTCTTC. Translating gives CASTFGTENYNEQFF. The gene calls are TRBV7-8 and TRBJ2-1; tentative D call: TRBD2 (6 bases). Deletions cut 7 bases from V and 3 bases from J, with 16 bases between. This CDR3 comprises 15 residues. Per the germline V gene, CDR1 is SGHVS and CDR2 is FQNEAQ. The full variable domain, completed using reference TRBV7-8 and TRBJ2-1, is GAGVSQSPRYKVAKRGQDVALRCDPISGHVSLFWYQQALGQGPEFLTYFQNEAQLDKSGLPSDRFFAERPEGSVSTLKIQRTQQEDSAVYLCASTFGTENYNEQFFGPGTRLTVL.

CDR3 in DNA: TGTGCCAGCATGGAGTACACTGAAGCTTTCTTT. Amino acids: CASMEYTEAFF. The chain employs TRBV28 and TRBJ1-1; D is ambiguous. CDR1 MDHEN and CDR2 SYDVKM come from the germline V gene. The CDR3 length is 11 residues. V dropped 7 bases and J dropped 3 bases, with 6 bases sitting between them.

V gene TRBV11-1 combines with J gene TRBJ1-1; 7 nucleotides align to TRBD1. V lost 6 bases to trimming and J lost 7 bases; unmatched junction nucleotides: 11. The CDR3 is 14 amino acids. Germline V gives CDR1 SGHAT, CDR2 FQDESV (reference sequence). CDR3 in amino acids: CASSRGTRDSEAFF. The CDR3 DNA is TGTGCCAGCAGTAGAGGGACACGGGACAGTGAAGCTTTCTTT.

The chain carries TRBV7-6 and TRBJ1-2; 8 bases line up with TRBD1. Germline trimming cut 3 bases from V and 6 bases from J; bases unmatched to any gene: 3. The CDR3 covers 13 residues. The germline gives CDR1 SGHVS, CDR2 FNYEAQ. The CDR3 sequence is CASSLGTGDGYTF. The CDR3 nucleotides are TGTGCCAGCAGCTTGGGGACAGGAGATGGCTACACCTTC.

This clone has more than one count but fewer than ten. This rearrangement joins TRBV5-1 to TRBJ2-7; TRBD1 matches 10 bases. The CDR3 totals 15 residues. Germline trimming cut 4 bases from V and 0 bases from J; bases unmatched to any gene: 4. Germline V gives CDR1 SGHRS, CDR2 YFSETQ. CDR3 in DNA: TGCGCCAGCAGCCCGGGACAGGGGAGCTCCTACGAGCAGTACTTC. This encodes CASSPGQGSSYEQYF.

The table lists this clone with a count of one. The chain couples TRBV25-1 to TRBJ1-1, with 7 bases aligning to TRBD1. In germline, CDR1 is MGHDK, CDR2 SYGVNS. The CDR3 loop spans 17 amino acids. After removal of 6 bases from V and 0 bases from J, the junction contained 13 bases not matched to a gene. CDR3 sequence reads: CASSPRSGQTMNTEAFF. CDR3 DNA sequence: TGTGCCAGCAGCCCCAGGTCGGGACAGACTATGAACACTGAAGCTTTCTTT.

J is TRBJ1-4 and V is TRBV2; D is perhaps TRBD1 (6 bases). The CDR3 spans 21 residues. CDR1 and CDR2 from the germline V gene are SNHLY and FYNNEI. V dropped 2 bases and J dropped 5 bases, with 30 bases sitting between them. The CDR3 coding sequence is TGTGCCAGCAGTGAACCATCAGGGGTCCAGCTCGTAACGTATCGAAATGAAAAACTGTTTTTT. This translates into CASSEPSGVQLVTYRNEKLFF.

This rearrangement joins TRBV5-6 to TRBJ1-1, with D tentatively TRBD1 (5 bases). The CDR3 is 15 amino acids. With 4 bases removed from V and 10 bases from J, the gap between germline ends came to 23 bases. CDR1 is SGHDT and CDR2 is YYEEEE in the germline V gene. CDR3 nucleotides: TGTGCCAGCAGCAAAGTAGGACGCATGGGGGAGGGAGCTTTCTTT. This translates into CASSKVGRMGEGAFF.

The chain uses TRBV7-8 and TRBJ1-1; no clear D. The V end was cut by 1 base, the J end by 4 bases, with 10 bases between. This CDR3 is built from 14 residues. Germline V lookup: CDR1 SGHVS, CDR2 FQNEAQ. The CDR3 loop reads CASSLVGSSTEAFF. The CDR3 DNA is TGTGCCAGCAGCTTAGTGGGCAGTTCCACTGAAGCTTTCTTT.

The chain joins TRBV21-1 to TRBJ1-2; TRBD1 is the table's D call and was not checked against the DNA. TRBV21-1 has pseudogene status. The CDR3 is 16 amino acids. The CDR3, as DNA: TGTGCCAGCAGCAAAGTAGGGACAGGGTTACACTATGGCTACACCTTC. Translation: CASSKVGTGLHYGYTF.

The gene calls are TRBV7-2 and TRBJ2-7, with D perhaps matching TRBD2 (5 bases). Trimming cost V 5 bases and J 0 bases, with 8 bases left between them. Germline CDR1 reads SGHTA; CDR2 reads FQGNSA. This CDR3 is 13 amino acids long. CDR3 loop: CASSGGLSYEQYF. The DNA of the CDR3 is TGTGCCAGCAGCGGAGGACTCTCCTACGAGCAGTACTTC.

The chain combines TRBV2 with TRBJ1-1, with no clear D. V was pared by 6 bases and J by 4 bases, with 3 bases between. Germline lookup yields CDR1 SNHLY and CDR2 FYNNEI. The CDR3 length is 10 residues. The CDR3, as DNA: TGTGCCAGCAGCATCACTGAAGCTTTCTTT. It yields the protein CASSITEAFF.

This chain connects TRBV2 to TRBJ2-2, with 7 bases lining up with TRBD1. This CDR3 is 14 amino acids long. V dropped 2 bases and J dropped 5; count of bases not matched to a gene: 2. Germline V gene data show CDR1 as SNHLY and CDR2 as FYNNEI. The CDR3 DNA sequence: TGTGCCAGCAGTGAAAGGGGGCGTACCGGGGAGCTGTTTTTT. It specifies CASSERGRTGELFF.

The chain uses TRBV28 and TRBJ1-2, with D possibly TRBD1 on 6 matching bases. Per germline, CDR1 MDHEN and CDR2 SYDVKM. V gave up 5 bases and J gave up 8 bases, with 15 bases separating them. The CDR3 is 13 residues long. The CDR3: CASSRTGLGGYTF. The CDR3 region has the DNA TGTGCCAGCAGTCGTACAGGGTTGGGGGGCTACACCTTC.

This rearrangement joins TRBV5-8 to TRBJ2-7, with 9 bases lining up with TRBD1. The germline V gene has CDR1 SGHTS and CDR2 YDEGEE. With V trimmed by 5 bases and J by 2 bases, 5 bases remained unmatched. This CDR3 is 14 amino acids long. The CDR3 nucleotides are TGTGCCAGCAGGTGGGGGACAGGGACCTACGAGCAGTACTTC. It codes for CASRWGTGTYEQYF.

The V and J genes are TRBV7-9 and TRBJ1-4, with 7 bases matching TRBD1. After removal of 1 base from V and 9 bases from J, the junction contained 8 bases not matched to a gene. The CDR3 consists of 15 residues. Germline V gene data show CDR1 as SEHNR and CDR2 as FQNEAQ (reference sequence). CDR3 nucleotide sequence: TGTGCCAGCAGCTTAGTTCCAGGGGGGTCTCAAAAACTGTTTTTT. This codes for CASSLVPGGSQKLFF. Together with reference TRBV7-9 and TRBJ1-4, the CDR3 gives the full variable domain: DTGVSQNPRHKITKRGQNVTFRCDPISEHNRLYWYRQTLGQGPEFLTYFQNEAQLEKSRLLSDRFSAERPKGSFSTLEIQRTEQGDSAMYLCASSLVPGGSQKLFFGSGTQLSVL.

The chain carries TRBV7-2 and TRBJ2-7; possibly TRBD1 for D (6 bases). Deletions cut 2 bases from V and 0 bases from J, with 11 bases between. The CDR3 spans 15 residues. The germline CDR1 and CDR2 sequences are SGHTA and FQGNSA. CDR3 loop: CASSLIGQNSYEQYF. CDR3 in DNA: TGTGCCAGCAGCTTAATAGGACAGAACTCCTACGAGCAGTACTTC.

This clone was detected a few times. The V and J genes are TRBV29-1 and TRBJ2-7; possible D gene TRBD1, 5 bases. The CDR3 runs 12 residues. V lost 4 bases to trimming and J lost 7 bases, with 14 bases between them. CDR1 and CDR2 from the germline V gene are SQVTM and ANQGSEA. This chain's CDR3 is CSVGQGMGEQYF. For the CDR3, the DNA is TGCAGCGTTGGTCAGGGTATGGGGGAGCAGTACTTC.

The V and J genes are TRBV5-5 and TRBJ1-2; D gene unclear. V dropped 4 bases and J dropped 4 bases, with 11 bases sitting between them. Germline assignment: CDR1 SGHKS and CDR2 YYEKEE (reference sequence). The CDR3 runs to 13 residues. The CDR3 loop is CASSADMTYGYTF. CDR3 in DNA: TGTGCCAGCAGCGCCGACATGACCTATGGCTACACCTTC.

The chain recombines TRBV7-2 with TRBJ2-1; D uncertain. This CDR3 has 14 amino acids. The V end was cut by 7 bases, the J end by 7 bases, with 17 bases between. Germline values: CDR1 SGHTA, CDR2 FQGNSA. CDR3 nucleotides: TGTGCCAGCACCCCGCCGCCGGGTAGGAATGAGCAGTTCTTC. This codes for CASTPPPGRNEQFF.

The chain links TRBV9 to TRBJ1-6; 8 nucleotides line up with TRBD1. V was pared by 3 bases and J by 9 bases, with 8 bases of the junction left unmatched. CDR1 is SGDLS, CDR2 YYNGEE, per germline. The CDR3 is made up of 15 amino acids. In nucleotides, the CDR3 is TGTGCCAGCAGCGATGGGGGACAGGTGGGTTCACCCCTCCACTTT. This gives the protein CASSDGGQVGSPLHF.

The chain is built from TRBV27 and TRBJ2-3, with D maybe TRBD2 (7 bases). CDR3 length: 17 residues. CDR1 and CDR2 (germline): MNHEY, SMNVEV (reference sequence). Trimming stripped 0 bases from V and 1 base from J, with 14 bases between. The CDR3 DNA reads TGTGCCAGCAGTTTATCGAGGGGGGGGGTACGCACAGATACGCAGTATTTT. Its protein product is CASSLSRGGVRTDTQYF.

This chain links TRBV19 with TRBJ1-4; 10 bases are shared with TRBD1. The J segment lost 9 bases and the V segment lost 6 bases, leaving 7 bases of the junction unmatched. CDR1 LNHDA and CDR2 SQIVND come from the germline V gene (reference sequence). There are 14 residues in the CDR3. In nucleotides, the CDR3 is TGTGCCAGTAGCATCCGGGACAGGGGTCAAAAACTGTTTTTT. Amino acid sequence: CASSIRDRGQKLFF.

The chain links TRBV5-1 to TRBJ2-5, with TRBD2 matching over 9 bases. CDR1 is SGHRS, CDR2 YFSETQ, per germline. Trimming at V came to 1 base and at J to 2 bases, leaving 6 bases not matched to a gene. The CDR3 extends over 16 amino acids. The CDR3 reads CASSLSLRGGQETQYF. CDR3 bases: TGCGCCAGCAGCTTGTCTTTGCGGGGGGGTCAAGAGACCCAGTACTTC.

The chain uses TRBV5-1 and TRBJ1-1; weak D call: TRBD1 (6 bases). Trimming took 0 bases from V and 1 from J, leaving 10 bases between them. CDR1 is SGHRS and CDR2 is YFSETQ in the germline V gene. This CDR3 has 15 amino acids. The CDR3 loop reads CASSLAGTSNTEAFF. CDR3 nucleotides: TGCGCCAGCAGCTTGGCCGGGACATCGAACACTGAAGCTTTCTTT.

The table lists this clone with a few counts. The genes are TRBV6-6 and TRBJ2-5; D might be TRBD1 (7 bases). TRBJ2-7 matches the DNA end more closely, so the J call is doubtful. This CDR3 has 13 amino acids. Germline values: CDR1 MNHNY, CDR2 SVGAGI (reference sequence). CDR3 bases: TGTGCCAGCACCAGGGGGGCCACCTACGAGCAGTACTTC. The encoded protein is CASTRGATYEQYF.

This chain links TRBV7-2 with TRBJ2-7; 9 bases agree with TRBD1. Germline trimming cut 5 bases from V and 4 bases from J; bases unmatched to any gene: 9. This CDR3 spans 15 amino acids. CDR1 SGHTA and CDR2 FQGNSA come from the germline V gene. CDR3 in DNA: TGTGCCAGCAGCCAACAGGGGGCCGGACCGTACGAGCAGTACTTC. Translation: CASSQQGAGPYEQYF.

The chain employs TRBV7-8 and TRBJ2-7, with D possibly being TRBD1 (6 bases). CDR3 size: 20 residues. V shed 2 bases and J shed 4 bases, with 30 bases lying between them. CDR1 is SGHVS, CDR2 FQNEAQ, per germline. The CDR3 here is CASSLQSPGTYDSPFYEQYF. As DNA, the CDR3 is TGTGCCAGCAGCTTACAAAGTCCCGGGACATACGACTCTCCCTTTTACGAGCAGTACTTC.

The gene calls are TRBV18 and TRBJ2-3; a weak D match, TRBD1 (6 bases). The CDR3 has 15 residues. V shed 5 bases and J shed 0 bases, with 12 bases lying between them. Germline V gene data show CDR1 as KGHSH and CDR2 as LQKENI. CDR3 in DNA: TGTGCCAGCTCAACCAGGACAGCAAGCACAGATACGCAGTATTTT. As protein: CASSTRTASTDTQYF.

This clone was seen more than once but under ten times. The chain has TRBV9 and TRBJ2-1; D not resolved. This CDR3 comprises 14 residues. V lost 2 bases to trimming and J lost 5 bases, with 11 bases between them. Germline V lookup: CDR1 SGDLS, CDR2 YYNGEE. The CDR3 is CASSVGTVHNEQFF. CDR3 bases: TGTGCCAGCAGCGTTGGTACTGTTCACAATGAGCAGTTCTTC.

V and J are TRBV5-6 and TRBJ1-5, with D perhaps matching TRBD1 (6 bases). The CDR3 is made up of 16 amino acids. V lost 2 bases to trimming and J lost 1 base, with 13 bases between them. CDR1 is SGHDT, CDR2 YYEEEE, per germline. CDR3 sequence reads: CASSFSRGLSNQPQHF. DNA of the CDR3: TGTGCCAGCAGCTTCTCCAGGGGACTAAGCAATCAGCCCCAGCATTTT.